One and the same sample provided the 30 T cell receptor beta chains below, sequenced in a study of shared clonotypes between healthy human individuals. Some clones are missing from TCRdb's copy, which holds only in-frame ones; the method was immunoSEQ multiplex PCR. The sample has approximately 980,000 clones, around three quarters seen once. The sample consisted of memory CD4+ T cells sorted from blood. Noted subset: CD45RA-negative fraction. All receptors derive from a man between 18 and 35 years old in good health.

V and J are TRBV7-2 and TRBJ2-7; no clear D gene. The CDR3 totals 15 residues. The V gene lost 1 base and the J gene lost 3 bases, with 13 bases spanning the gap. Germline lookup yields CDR1 SGHTA and CDR2 FQGNSA. The CDR3 DNA follows: TGTGCCAGCAGCTTAGGTTTAGGATATATCTACGAGCAGTACTTC. Amino acid sequence: CASSLGLGYIYEQYF. Full variable domain (outside the CDR3, taken from reference TRBV7-2 and TRBJ2-7): GAGVSQSPSNKVTEKGKDVELRCDPISGHTALYWYRQSLGQGLEFLIYFQGNSAPDKSGLPSDRFSAERTGGSVSTLTIQRTQQEDSAVYLCASSLGLGYIYEQYFGPGTRLTVT.

The chain employs TRBV23-1 and TRBJ2-3; TRBD1 is a possible D gene (6 bases). TRBV23-1 is assigned to the ORF class and has an uncertain function. CDR3 length equals 15 residues. Trimming left V 0 bases short and J 3 bases short, with 10 bases between. In DNA form, the CDR3 reads TGCGCCAGCAGTCAATCTACTAGGGGGACAGATACGCAGTATTTT. Translating gives CASSQSTRGTDTQYF.

V and J are TRBV15 and TRBJ2-7; 10 bases align to TRBD2. The CDR3 is 16 residues long. The J segment lost 7 bases and the V segment lost 4 bases, leaving 13 bases of the junction unmatched. From germline, CDR1 is LNHNV and CDR2 YYDKDF (reference sequence). The CDR3 loop reads CATSTRTSGLSGEQYF. As DNA, the CDR3 is TGTGCCACCAGCACCCGGACTAGCGGCCTCTCGGGGGAGCAGTACTTC.

This CDR3 is CASSPQNYEQYF. The CDR3 coding sequence is TGTGCCAGCAGCCCCCAGAACTACGAGCAGTACTTC. The chain carries TRBV11-2 and TRBJ2-7; D uncertain. Trimming removed 5 bases at V and 3 bases at J, with 8 bases between. Germline values: CDR1 SGHAT, CDR2 FQNNGV. This CDR3 contains 12 residues.

The sample holds one count of this clone. The chain has TRBV4-1 and TRBJ1-2; 7 nucleotides match TRBD1. Germline CDR1 is MGHRA and CDR2 is YSYEKL. CDR3 length: 14 residues. The V gene end was trimmed by 4 bases and the J gene end by 4 bases; junction bases not matched to a gene: 6. CDR3 in amino acids: CASSRDRVAYGYTF. The DNA for the CDR3 is TGCGCCAGCAGCCGCGACAGGGTAGCCTATGGCTACACCTTC.

This clone was seen a handful of times. The chain recombines TRBV9 with TRBJ2-3; 11 bases align to TRBD2. With V trimmed by 1 base and J by 2 bases, 3 bases remained unmatched. The CDR3 totals 16 residues. Germline loops: CDR1 SGDLS, CDR2 YYNGEE. Here the CDR3 DNA reads TGTGCCAGCAGCGTAACTAGCGGGGGCTTCACAGATACGCAGTATTTT. It codes for CASSVTSGGFTDTQYF.

V and J are TRBV11-2 and TRBJ1-3; D remains ambiguous. The germline V and J ends were trimmed by 5 bases and 4 bases, with 15 bases remaining between them. The CDR3 has 15 amino acids. Germline-derived CDR1 and CDR2 are SGHAT and FQNNGV. CDR3 sequence (DNA): TGTGCCAGCAGCGAGAGAGGGTTCCCAGGAAACACCATATATTTT. This codes for CASSERGFPGNTIYF.

V is TRBV10-3 and J is TRBJ1-1; TRBD1 might be the D (6 bases). CDR1 is ENHRY and CDR2 is SYGVKD in the germline V gene. This CDR3 contains 13 residues. V shed 7 bases and J shed 4 bases, with 13 bases lying between them. The CDR3 region has the DNA TGTGCCATCATGGGGGCGCGGGGCACTGAAGCTTTCTTT. Amino acids: CAIMGARGTEAFF.

About this clone itself: A much larger clone lies one base from this, so it may be a read error. This chain joins TRBV6-5 and TRBJ1-1; possible D gene TRBD1, 6 bases. Germline assignment: CDR1 MNHEY and CDR2 SVGAGI. This CDR3 has 13 residues. Trimming left V 2 bases short and J 11 bases short, with 15 bases between. CDR3 sequence: CASSYLGTPRAFF. The CDR3 DNA is TGTGCCAGCAGTTACCTCGGGACACCGCGGGCTTTCTTT.

The chain uses TRBV18 and TRBJ2-1, with a tentative D call TRBD2 (5 bases). In germline, CDR1 is KGHSH, CDR2 LQKENI. With 6 bases removed from V and 6 bases from J, the gap between germline ends came to 21 bases. CDR3 length: 16 amino acids. CDR3 nucleotide sequence: TGTGCCAGCTCGCCCAGGACTCGCCGGGCCTTCAATGAGCAGTTCTTC. Its translation is CASSPRTRRAFNEQFF.

This chain uses TRBV5-4 with TRBJ2-3; D gene uncertain. Germline CDR1 reads SGHNT; CDR2 reads YYREEE (reference sequence). The CDR3 extends over 13 amino acids. Trimming cost V 0 bases and J 0 bases, with 2 bases left between them. CDR3 DNA: TGTGCCAGCAGCTTGGACAGCACAGATACGCAGTATTTT. Translating it yields CASSLDSTDTQYF.

The chain employs TRBV19 and TRBJ2-7, with TRBD2 identical over 10 bases. V lost 1 base, J lost 4 bases, and 7 bases stayed unmatched. Germline lookup yields CDR1 LNHDA and CDR2 SQIVND (reference sequence). The length of the CDR3 is 16 residues. CDR3 nucleotides: TGTGCCAGTAGTATAGGTACTAGCGGGAAGCCATACGAGCAGTACTTC. It translates to CASSIGTSGKPYEQYF.

V is TRBV11-2 and J is TRBJ1-5; the D is unclear. The CDR3 length is 13 residues. CDR1 is SGHAT and CDR2 is FQNNGV in the germline V gene. Trimming cost V 1 base and J 7 bases, with 8 bases left between them. CDR3 nucleotides: TGTGCCAGCAGCTTAGGGCAGATACAGCCCCAGCATTTT. This sequence encodes CASSLGQIQPQHF. Full variable domain (rest looked up from reference TRBV11-2 and TRBJ1-5): EAGVAQSPRYKIIEKRQSVAFWCNPISGHATLYWYQQILGQGPKLLIQFQNNGVVDDSQLPKDRFSAERLKGVDSTLKIQPAKLEDSAVYLCASSLGQIQPQHFGDGTRLSIL.

The chain employs TRBV11-2 and TRBJ2-3; D possibly corresponds to TRBD2 (5 bases). The V end lost 5 bases, the J end lost 2 bases, and 14 bases lay between the germline ends. The CDR3 runs to 15 residues. Germline CDR1 and CDR2: SGHAT and FQNNGV. This chain's CDR3 is CASSTHGGFTDTQYF. The CDR3 nucleotides are TGTGCCAGCAGCACCCACGGAGGCTTCACAGATACGCAGTATTTT. The complete variable domain, with remaining parts taken from reference TRBV11-2 and TRBJ2-3, reads EAGVAQSPRYKIIEKRQSVAFWCNPISGHATLYWYQQILGQGPKLLIQFQNNGVVDDSQLPKDRFSAERLKGVDSTLKIQPAKLEDSAVYLCASSTHGGFTDTQYFGPGTRLTVL.

The chain couples TRBV10-2 to TRBJ2-4; tentatively, D is TRBD2 (5 bases). With 3 bases removed from V and 4 bases from J, the gap between germline ends came to 13 bases. CDR3 length: 15 residues. CDR1 is WSHSY and CDR2 is SAAADI in the germline V gene. CDR3: CASSDMGVAKNIQYF. CDR3 nucleotide sequence: TGCGCCAGCAGTGATATGGGAGTGGCTAAAAACATTCAGTACTTC.

The chain carries TRBV23-1 and TRBJ2-3; TRBD1 matches 8 bases. TRBV23-1 is an ORF, with its function uncertain. V gave up 4 bases and J gave up 2 bases; unmatched junction bases: 8. The CDR3 extends over 16 amino acids. The CDR3 DNA sequence: TGCGCCAGCAGTCGGCCGACAGGGGAGGACACAGATACGCAGTATTTT. This translates into CASSRPTGEDTDTQYF.

This clone appeared a single time. The chain recombines TRBV6-5 with TRBJ2-7; possible D gene TRBD2, 5 bases. Germline-derived CDR1 and CDR2 are MNHEY and SVGAGI. The CDR3 runs 13 residues. Between the trimmed V and J ends, which lost 5 bases and 1 base, there was a span of 9 bases. For the CDR3, the DNA is TGTGCCAGCAGTAAAACTAGTTCCTACGAGCAGTACTTC. Protein sequence: CASSKTSSYEQYF.

This chain links TRBV25-1 with TRBJ1-1; the D is unclear. CDR3 length: 13 residues. The germline V gene encodes CDR1 MGHDK and CDR2 SYGVNS. V dropped 6 bases and J dropped 0 bases, with 8 bases sitting between them. CDR3 bases: TGTGCCAGCAGCCACCCGGTGAACACTGAAGCTTTCTTT. This encodes CASSHPVNTEAFF.

This chain links TRBV7-8 with TRBJ2-5; D might be TRBD1 (5 bases). Trimming cost V 1 base and J 5 bases, with 8 bases left between them. Germline V lookup: CDR1 SGHVS, CDR2 FQNEAQ. The CDR3 runs 13 residues. Written as DNA, the CDR3 is TGTGCCAGCAGCTTAGACAGGCGGGAGACCCAGTACTTC. Amino acid sequence: CASSLDRRETQYF.

V gene TRBV7-3 combines with J gene TRBJ2-1; D assignment may be TRBD1 or TRBD2 (5 bases each). The CDR3 runs 15 residues. The ends were cut back, 5 bases at V and 12 bases at J, with 23 bases in the middle. The V gene's germline CDR1 is SGHTA and CDR2 FQGTGA. CDR3 region: CASSRPRASRGVQFF. DNA for the CDR3: TGTGCCAGCAGCCGCCCCCGGGCTAGTAGGGGAGTGCAGTTCTTC.

This clone was counted many times. This chain uses TRBV28 with TRBJ1-6, with a weak D call TRBD1 (6 bases). Trimming took 3 bases from V and 12 from J, leaving 21 bases between them. The CDR3 is 16 residues long. Germline CDR1 and CDR2: MDHEN and SYDVKM. This CDR3 is CASSLRQAYTDLPLHF. As DNA, the CDR3 is TGTGCCAGCAGTTTGAGACAGGCATATACCGATTTACCCCTCCACTTT.

The chain employs TRBV11-1 and TRBJ2-2, with D possibly being TRBD2 (5 bases). Trimming cost V 1 base and J 5 bases, with 5 bases left between them. The CDR3 extends over 13 amino acids. The germline CDR1 and CDR2 sequences are SGHAT and FQDESV (reference sequence). The CDR3 region is CASSLGGTGELFF. The DNA for the CDR3 is TGTGCCAGCAGCTTAGGAGGGACCGGGGAGCTGTTTTTT.

This rearrangement joins TRBV12-5 to TRBJ2-7; TRBD1 matches at 12 bases. This CDR3 region has 14 residues. Germline V CDR1 and CDR2: LGHNT, FRNRAP. V gave up 6 bases and J gave up 7 bases; unmatched junction bases: 7. This chain's CDR3 is CASGPGQGAQEQYF. In DNA, the CDR3 is TGTGCTAGTGGCCCGGGACAGGGGGCGCAAGAGCAGTACTTC.

The chain joins TRBV30 to TRBJ1-6; 9 nucleotides match TRBD1. The CDR3 runs to 14 residues. The V segment lost 1 base and the J segment 7 bases; nucleotides outside the gene matches: 2. Germline CDR1 reads GTSNPN; CDR2 reads SVGIG (reference sequence). The CDR3 spells CAWSEGQGNSPLHF. CDR3 nucleotide sequence: TGTGCCTGGAGTGAGGGACAGGGCAATTCACCCCTCCACTTT. Looking up the rest from reference TRBV30 and TRBJ1-6 gives the full variable domain: SQTIHQWPATLVQPVGSPLSLECTVEGTSNPNLYWYRQAAGRGLQLLFYSVGIGQISSEVPQNLSASRPQDRQFILSSKKLLLSDSGFYLCAWSEGQGNSPLHFGNGTRLTVT.

The chain couples TRBV18 to TRBJ2-1; 12 bases line up with TRBD2. This CDR3 is 16 amino acids long. Germline V gene data show CDR1 as KGHSH and CDR2 as LQKENI. J lost 2 bases, V lost 6 bases, and 5 bases had no gene match. CDR3 nucleotides: TGTGCCAGCTCTCCGAGACTAGCGGGGGCCTACAATGAGCAGTTCTTC. It is translated as CASSPRLAGAYNEQFF.

Many counts were recorded for this clone. V gene TRBV4-3 combines with J gene TRBJ2-1, with D unclear. This CDR3 is built from 15 residues. Trimming took 4 bases from V and 0 from J, leaving 10 bases between them. Germline lookup yields CDR1 LGHNA and CDR2 YSLEER. The CDR3 DNA reads TGCGCCAGCAGCCTGGGTCTAAACTCCTACAATGAGCAGTTCTTC. This gives the protein CASSLGLNSYNEQFF.

This clone has a handful of counts. This chain's CDR3 is CASSLSITQGGWDYGYTF. DNA for the CDR3: TGTGCCAGCAGTTTATCGATAACCCAGGGAGGGTGGGACTATGGCTACACCTTC. V is TRBV27 and J is TRBJ1-2, with D possibly matching TRBD1 (5 bases). Germline CDR1 and CDR2: MNHEY and SMNVEV (reference sequence). The CDR3 runs 18 residues. Deletions cut 0 bases from V and 3 bases from J, with 20 bases between.

There are a few counts of this clone. J is TRBJ1-4 and V is TRBV19; possibly TRBD1 for D (5 bases). Germline V gives CDR1 LNHDA, CDR2 SQIVND (reference sequence). The V end lost 1 base, the J end lost 0 bases, and 9 bases lay between the germline ends. The CDR3 has 16 residues. CDR3 in amino acids: CASSIGGRSTNEKLFF. The CDR3, as DNA: TGTGCCAGTAGTATAGGGGGCCGATCAACTAATGAAAAACTGTTTTTT.

In its sample, this clone was seen once. This chain links TRBV7-2 with TRBJ2-3; 10 bases fit TRBD2. The CDR3 sequence is 15 residues long. The J segment lost 4 bases and the V segment lost 3 bases, leaving 4 bases of the junction unmatched. The germline CDR1 and CDR2 sequences are SGHTA and FQGNSA. Here the CDR3 reads CASSFSSGGSDTQYF. The CDR3 bases are TGTGCCAGCAGCTTTAGTAGCGGGGGGTCAGATACGCAGTATTTT.

The chain combines TRBV6-1 with TRBJ1-5; D call uncertain. This CDR3 region has 13 residues. Germline CDR1 is MNHNS and CDR2 is SASEGT. V lost 1 base to trimming and J lost 4 bases, with 5 bases between them. The CDR3 here is CASSEVRNQPQHF. Written as DNA, the CDR3 is TGTGCCAGCAGTGAAGTAAGGAATCAGCCCCAGCATTTT.